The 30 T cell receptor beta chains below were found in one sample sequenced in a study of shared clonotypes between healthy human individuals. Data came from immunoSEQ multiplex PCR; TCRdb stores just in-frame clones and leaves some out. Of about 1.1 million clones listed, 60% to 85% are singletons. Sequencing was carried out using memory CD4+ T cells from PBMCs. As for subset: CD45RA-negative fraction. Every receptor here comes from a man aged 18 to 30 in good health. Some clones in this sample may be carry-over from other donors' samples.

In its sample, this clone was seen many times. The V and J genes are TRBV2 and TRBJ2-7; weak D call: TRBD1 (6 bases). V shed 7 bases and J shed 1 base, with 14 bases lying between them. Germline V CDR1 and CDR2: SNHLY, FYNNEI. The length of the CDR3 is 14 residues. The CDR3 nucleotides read TGTGCCAGCAAAGGGGACACGGCATCCTACGAGCAGTACTTC. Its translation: CASKGDTASYEQYF.

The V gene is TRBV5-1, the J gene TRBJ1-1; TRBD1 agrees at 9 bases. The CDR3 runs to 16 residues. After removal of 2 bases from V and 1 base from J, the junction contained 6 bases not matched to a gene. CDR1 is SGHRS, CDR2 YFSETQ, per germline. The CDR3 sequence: CASSLGTGSSNTEAFF. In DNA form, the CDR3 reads TGCGCCAGCAGCTTAGGGACAGGGAGTTCGAACACTGAAGCTTTCTTT.

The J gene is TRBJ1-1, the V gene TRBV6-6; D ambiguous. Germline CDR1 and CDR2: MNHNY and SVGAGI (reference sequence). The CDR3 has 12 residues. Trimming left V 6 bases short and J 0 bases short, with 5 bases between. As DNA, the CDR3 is TGTGCCAGCAGGAGGTTGAACACTGAAGCTTTCTTT. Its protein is CASRRLNTEAFF.

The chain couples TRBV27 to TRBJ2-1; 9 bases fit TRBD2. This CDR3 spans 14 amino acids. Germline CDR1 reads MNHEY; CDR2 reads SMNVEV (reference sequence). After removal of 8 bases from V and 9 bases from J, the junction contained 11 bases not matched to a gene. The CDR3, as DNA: TGTGCCAGCTCGAGTCCAGCGGGAGGTGGTGAGCAGTTCTTC. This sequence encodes CASSSPAGGGEQFF.

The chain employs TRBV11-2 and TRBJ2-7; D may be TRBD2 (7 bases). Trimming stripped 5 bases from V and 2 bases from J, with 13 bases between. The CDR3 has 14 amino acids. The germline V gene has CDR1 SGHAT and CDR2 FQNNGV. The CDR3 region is CASSEGRGPYEQYF. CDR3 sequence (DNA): TGTGCCAGCAGCGAGGGGCGGGGGCCCTACGAGCAGTACTTC.

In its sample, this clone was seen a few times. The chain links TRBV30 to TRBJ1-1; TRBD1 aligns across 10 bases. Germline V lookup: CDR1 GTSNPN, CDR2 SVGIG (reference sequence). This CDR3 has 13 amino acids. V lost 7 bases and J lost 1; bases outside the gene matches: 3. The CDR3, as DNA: TGTGCCTTCAGACAGGGGGCGAACACTGAAGCTTTCTTT. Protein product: CAFRQGANTEAFF.

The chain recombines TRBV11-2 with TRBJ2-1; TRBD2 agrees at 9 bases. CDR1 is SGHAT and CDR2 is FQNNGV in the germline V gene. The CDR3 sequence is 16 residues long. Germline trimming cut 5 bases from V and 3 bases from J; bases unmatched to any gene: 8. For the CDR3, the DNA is TGTGCCAGCAGCCCTAGGGGACTAGCCAACTACAATGAGCAGTTCTTC. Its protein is CASSPRGLANYNEQFF. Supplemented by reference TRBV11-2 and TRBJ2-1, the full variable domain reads EAGVAQSPRYKIIEKRQSVAFWCNPISGHATLYWYQQILGQGPKLLIQFQNNGVVDDSQLPKDRFSAERLKGVDSTLKIQPAKLEDSAVYLCASSPRGLANYNEQFFGPGTRLTVL.

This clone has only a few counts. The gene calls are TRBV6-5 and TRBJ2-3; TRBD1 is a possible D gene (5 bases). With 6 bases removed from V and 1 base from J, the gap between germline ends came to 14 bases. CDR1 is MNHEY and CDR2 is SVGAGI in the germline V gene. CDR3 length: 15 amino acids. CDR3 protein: CASRSQGRRTDTQYF. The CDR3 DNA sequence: TGTGCCAGCAGGTCGCAGGGCAGGCGCACAGATACGCAGTATTTT.

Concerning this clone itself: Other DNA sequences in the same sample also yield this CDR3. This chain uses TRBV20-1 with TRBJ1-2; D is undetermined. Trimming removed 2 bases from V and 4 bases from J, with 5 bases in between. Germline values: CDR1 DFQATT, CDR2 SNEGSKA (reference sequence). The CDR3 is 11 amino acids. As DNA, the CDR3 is TGCAGTGCTAGATTGGGCTATGGCTACACCTTC. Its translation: CSARLGYGYTF.

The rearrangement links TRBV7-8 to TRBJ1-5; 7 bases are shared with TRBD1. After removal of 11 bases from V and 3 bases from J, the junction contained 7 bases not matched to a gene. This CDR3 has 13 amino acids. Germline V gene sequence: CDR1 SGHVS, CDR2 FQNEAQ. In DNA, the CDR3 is TGTGCCGTACAGGGGATGAACAATCAGCCCCAGCATTTT. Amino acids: CAVQGMNNQPQHF.

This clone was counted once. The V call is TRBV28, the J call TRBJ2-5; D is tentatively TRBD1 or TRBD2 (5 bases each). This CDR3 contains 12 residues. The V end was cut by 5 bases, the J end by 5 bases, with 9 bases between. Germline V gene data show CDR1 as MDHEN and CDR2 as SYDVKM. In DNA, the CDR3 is TGTGCCAGCAGTGAAAGGGACGAGACCCAGTACTTC. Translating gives CASSERDETQYF.

The CDR3 spells CASSLVTSGRALRSYEQYF. In DNA, the CDR3 is TGTGCCAGCAGCTTAGTGACTAGCGGGAGGGCCTTAAGATCCTACGAGCAGTACTTC. The chain has TRBV11-2 and TRBJ2-7, with 14 bases matching TRBD2. Germline trimming cut 1 base from V and 1 base from J; bases unmatched to any gene: 9. Germline CDR1 is SGHAT and CDR2 is FQNNGV. This CDR3 region has 19 residues.

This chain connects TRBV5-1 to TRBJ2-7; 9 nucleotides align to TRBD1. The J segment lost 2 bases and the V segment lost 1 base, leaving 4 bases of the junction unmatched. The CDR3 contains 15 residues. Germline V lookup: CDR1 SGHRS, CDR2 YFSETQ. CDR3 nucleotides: TGCGCCAGCAGCTTGAACCGGGACAGGGCCTACGAGCAGTACTTC. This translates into CASSLNRDRAYEQYF.

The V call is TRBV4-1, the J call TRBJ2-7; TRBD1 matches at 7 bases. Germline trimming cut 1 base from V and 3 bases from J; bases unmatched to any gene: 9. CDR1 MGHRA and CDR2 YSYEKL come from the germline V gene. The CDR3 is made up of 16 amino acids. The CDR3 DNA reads TGCGCCAGCAGCCAAGGTCCGGGACAGACCTTCTACGAGCAGTACTTC. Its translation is CASSQGPGQTFYEQYF.

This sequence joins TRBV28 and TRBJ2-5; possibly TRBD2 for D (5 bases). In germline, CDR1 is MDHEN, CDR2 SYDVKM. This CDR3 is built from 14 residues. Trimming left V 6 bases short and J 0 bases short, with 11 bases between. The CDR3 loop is CASSLAGNQETQYF. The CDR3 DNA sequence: TGTGCCAGCAGCTTAGCCGGGAACCAAGAGACCCAGTACTTC. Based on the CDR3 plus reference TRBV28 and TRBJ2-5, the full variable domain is DVKVTQSSRYLVKRTGEKVFLECVQDMDHENMFWYRQDPGLGLRLIYFSYDVKMKEKGDIPEGYSVSREKKERFSLILESASTNQTSMYLCASSLAGNQETQYFGPGTRLLVL.

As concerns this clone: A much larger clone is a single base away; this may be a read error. CDR3 in amino acids: CASSWDRNQPQHF. DNA of the CDR3: TGTGCCAGCAGCTGGGACAGGAATCAGCCCCAGCATTTT. V gene TRBV7-8 combines with J gene TRBJ1-5; 8 positions agree with TRBD1. The V gene end was trimmed by 4 bases and the J gene end by 4 bases; junction bases not matched to a gene: 0. This CDR3 comprises 13 residues. The V gene's germline CDR1 is SGHVS and CDR2 FQNEAQ.

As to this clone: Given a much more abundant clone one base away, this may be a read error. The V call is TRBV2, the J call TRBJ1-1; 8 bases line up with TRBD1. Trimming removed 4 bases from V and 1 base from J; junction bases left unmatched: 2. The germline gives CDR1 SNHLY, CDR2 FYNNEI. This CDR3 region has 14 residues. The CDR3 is CASSGGQANTEAFF. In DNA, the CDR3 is TGTGCCAGCAGTGGGGGACAGGCGAACACTGAAGCTTTCTTT.

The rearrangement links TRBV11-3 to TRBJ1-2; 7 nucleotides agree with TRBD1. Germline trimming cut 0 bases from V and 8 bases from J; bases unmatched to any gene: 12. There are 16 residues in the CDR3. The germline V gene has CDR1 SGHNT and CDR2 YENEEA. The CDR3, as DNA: TGTGCCAGCAGCTTAGACGGGACAGACCCTCGAAGCGGCTACACCTTC. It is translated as CASSLDGTDPRSGYTF.

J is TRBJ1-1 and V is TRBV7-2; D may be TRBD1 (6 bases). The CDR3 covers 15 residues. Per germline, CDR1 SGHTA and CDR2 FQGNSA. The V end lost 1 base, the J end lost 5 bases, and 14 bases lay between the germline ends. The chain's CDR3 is CASSLEGRGGTEAFF. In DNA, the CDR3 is TGTGCCAGCAGCTTAGAAGGCAGGGGCGGGACTGAAGCTTTCTTT.

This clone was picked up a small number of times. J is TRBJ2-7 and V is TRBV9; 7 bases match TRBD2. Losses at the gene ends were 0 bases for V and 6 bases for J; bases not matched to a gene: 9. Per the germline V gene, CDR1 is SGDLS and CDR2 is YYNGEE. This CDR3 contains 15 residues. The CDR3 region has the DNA TGTGCCAGCAGCGTAGTTGGCGGGAGTGAGAGCGAGCAGTACTTC. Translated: CASSVVGGSESEQYF.

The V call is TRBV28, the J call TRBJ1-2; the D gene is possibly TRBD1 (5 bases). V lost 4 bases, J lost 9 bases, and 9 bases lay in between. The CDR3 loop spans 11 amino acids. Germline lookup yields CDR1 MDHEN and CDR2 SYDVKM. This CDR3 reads CASSSRQSYTF. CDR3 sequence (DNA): TGTGCCAGCAGTTCTCGACAGAGCTACACCTTC.

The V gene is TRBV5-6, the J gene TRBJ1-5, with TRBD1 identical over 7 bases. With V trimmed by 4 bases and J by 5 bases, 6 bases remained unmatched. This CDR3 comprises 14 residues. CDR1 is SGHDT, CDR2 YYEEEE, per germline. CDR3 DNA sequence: TGTGCCAGCAGCCCGAGTCAGGGGGATCAGCCCCAGCATTTT. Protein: CASSPSQGDQPQHF.

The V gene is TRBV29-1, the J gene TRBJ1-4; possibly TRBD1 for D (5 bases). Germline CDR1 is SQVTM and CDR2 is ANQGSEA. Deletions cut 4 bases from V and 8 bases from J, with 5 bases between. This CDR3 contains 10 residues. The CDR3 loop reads CSVGGEKLFF. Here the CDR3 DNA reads TGCAGCGTTGGGGGGGAAAAACTGTTTTTT.

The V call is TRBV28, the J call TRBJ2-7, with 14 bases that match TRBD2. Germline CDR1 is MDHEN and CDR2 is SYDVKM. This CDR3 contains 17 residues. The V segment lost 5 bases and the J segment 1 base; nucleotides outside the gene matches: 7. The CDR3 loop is CASSTTSGRAPSYEQYF. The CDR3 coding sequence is TGTGCCAGCAGTACGACTAGCGGGAGGGCCCCATCCTACGAGCAGTACTTC.

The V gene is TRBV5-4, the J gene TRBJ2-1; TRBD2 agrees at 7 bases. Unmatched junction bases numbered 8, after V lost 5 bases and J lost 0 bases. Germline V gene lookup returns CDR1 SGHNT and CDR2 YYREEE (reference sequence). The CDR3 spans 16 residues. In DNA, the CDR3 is TGTGCCAGCAGACGGGAGGCTTCCCTCTCCTACAATGAGCAGTTCTTC. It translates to CASRREASLSYNEQFF.

CDR3 sequence (DNA): TGTGCCAGCAGCTCTACTCTACTTGGCGGGGAGCTGTTTTTT. It yields the protein CASSSTLLGGELFF. The V gene is TRBV11-2, the J gene TRBJ2-2; D is unclear. This CDR3 contains 14 residues. With 4 bases removed from V and 7 bases from J, the gap between germline ends came to 13 bases. The V gene's germline CDR1 is SGHAT and CDR2 FQNNGV. Complete variable domain (other parts from reference TRBV11-2 and TRBJ2-2): EAGVAQSPRYKIIEKRQSVAFWCNPISGHATLYWYQQILGQGPKLLIQFQNNGVVDDSQLPKDRFSAERLKGVDSTLKIQPAKLEDSAVYLCASSSTLLGGELFFGEGSRLTVL.

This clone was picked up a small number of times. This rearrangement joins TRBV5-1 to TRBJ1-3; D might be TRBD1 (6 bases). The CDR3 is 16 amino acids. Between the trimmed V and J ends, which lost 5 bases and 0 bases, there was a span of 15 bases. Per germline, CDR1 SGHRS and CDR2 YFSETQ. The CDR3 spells CASRPTGTPSGNTIYF. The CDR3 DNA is TGCGCCAGCAGACCCACAGGGACGCCCTCTGGAAACACCATATATTTT.

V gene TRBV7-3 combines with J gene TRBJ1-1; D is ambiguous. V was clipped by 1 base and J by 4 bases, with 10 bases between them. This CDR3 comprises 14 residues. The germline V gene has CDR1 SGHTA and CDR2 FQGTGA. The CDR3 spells CASSLSPGSTEAFF. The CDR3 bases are TGTGCCAGCAGCTTAAGTCCCGGGAGCACTGAAGCTTTCTTT.

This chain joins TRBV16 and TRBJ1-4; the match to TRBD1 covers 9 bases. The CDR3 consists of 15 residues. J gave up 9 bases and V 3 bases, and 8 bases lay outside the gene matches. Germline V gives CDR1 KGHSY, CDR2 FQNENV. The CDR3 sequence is CASSHPDRGSKKLFF. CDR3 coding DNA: TGTGCCAGCAGCCACCCGGACAGGGGATCGAAAAAACTGTTTTTT.

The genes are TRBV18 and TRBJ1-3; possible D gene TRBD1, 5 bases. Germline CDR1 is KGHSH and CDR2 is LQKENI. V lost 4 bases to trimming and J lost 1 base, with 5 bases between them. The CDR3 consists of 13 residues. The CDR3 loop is CASSQGSGNTIYF. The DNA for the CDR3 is TGTGCCAGCTCACAGGGGTCTGGAAACACCATATATTTT.